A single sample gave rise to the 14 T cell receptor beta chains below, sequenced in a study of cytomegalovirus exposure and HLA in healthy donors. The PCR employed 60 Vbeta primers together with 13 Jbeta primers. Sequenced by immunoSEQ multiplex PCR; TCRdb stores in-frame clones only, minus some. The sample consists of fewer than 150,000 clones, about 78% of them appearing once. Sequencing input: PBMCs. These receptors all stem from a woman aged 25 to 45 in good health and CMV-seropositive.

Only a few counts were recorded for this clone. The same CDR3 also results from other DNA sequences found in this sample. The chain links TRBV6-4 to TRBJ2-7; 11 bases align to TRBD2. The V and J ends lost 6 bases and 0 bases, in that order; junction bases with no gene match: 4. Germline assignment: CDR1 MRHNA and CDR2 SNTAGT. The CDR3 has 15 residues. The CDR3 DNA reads TGTGCCAGCAGCCGGCTAGCGGGAGGCTCCTACGAGCAGTACTTC. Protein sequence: CASSRLAGGSYEQYF.

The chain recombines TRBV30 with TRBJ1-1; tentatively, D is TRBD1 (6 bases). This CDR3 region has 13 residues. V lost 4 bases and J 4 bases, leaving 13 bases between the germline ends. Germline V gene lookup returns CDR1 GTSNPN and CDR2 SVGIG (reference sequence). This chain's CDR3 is CAWNLQGSTEAFF. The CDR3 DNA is TGTGCCTGGAATCTACAGGGAAGCACTGAAGCTTTCTTT.

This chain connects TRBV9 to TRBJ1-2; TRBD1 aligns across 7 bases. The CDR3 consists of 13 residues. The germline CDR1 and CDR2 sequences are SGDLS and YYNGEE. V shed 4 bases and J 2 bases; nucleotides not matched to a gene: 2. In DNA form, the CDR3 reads TGTGCCAGCAGCTTACAGGGGAACTATGGCTACACCTTC. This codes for CASSLQGNYGYTF.

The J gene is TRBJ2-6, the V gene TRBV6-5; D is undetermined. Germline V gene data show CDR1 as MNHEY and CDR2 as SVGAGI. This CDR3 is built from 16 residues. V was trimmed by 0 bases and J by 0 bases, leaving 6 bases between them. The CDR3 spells CASSYSTGSGANVLTF. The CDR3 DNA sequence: TGTGCCAGCAGTTACTCGACGGGCTCTGGGGCCAACGTCCTGACTTTC.

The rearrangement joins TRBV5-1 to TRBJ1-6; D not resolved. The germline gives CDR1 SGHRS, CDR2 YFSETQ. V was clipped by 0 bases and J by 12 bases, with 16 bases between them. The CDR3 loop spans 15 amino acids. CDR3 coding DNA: TGCGCCAGCAGCTTGGATGGGCCGGCTTCCGTACCCCTCCACTTT. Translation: CASSLDGPASVPLHF.

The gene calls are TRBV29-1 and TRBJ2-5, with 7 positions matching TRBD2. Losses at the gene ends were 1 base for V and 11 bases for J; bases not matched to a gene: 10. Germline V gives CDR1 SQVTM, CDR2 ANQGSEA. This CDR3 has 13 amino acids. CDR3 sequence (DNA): TGCAGCGTTGAAGGTAAGGCTAGCGGAGAGCAGTACTTC. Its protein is CSVEGKASGEQYF.

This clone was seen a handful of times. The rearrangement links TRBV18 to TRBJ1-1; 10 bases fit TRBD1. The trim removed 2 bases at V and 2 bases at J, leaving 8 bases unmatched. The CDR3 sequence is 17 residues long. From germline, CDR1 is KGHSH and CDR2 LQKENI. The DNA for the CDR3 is TGTGCCAGCTCACCATCTCCGGGACAGGGGCGAAACACTGAAGCTTTCTTT. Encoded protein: CASSPSPGQGRNTEAFF.

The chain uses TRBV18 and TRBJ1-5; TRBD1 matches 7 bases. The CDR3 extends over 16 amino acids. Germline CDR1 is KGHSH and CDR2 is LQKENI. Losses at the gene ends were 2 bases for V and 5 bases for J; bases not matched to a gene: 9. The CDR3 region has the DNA TGTGCCAGCTCACCAAATCCGACAGGGATCGATCAGCCCCAGCATTTT. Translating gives CASSPNPTGIDQPQHF.

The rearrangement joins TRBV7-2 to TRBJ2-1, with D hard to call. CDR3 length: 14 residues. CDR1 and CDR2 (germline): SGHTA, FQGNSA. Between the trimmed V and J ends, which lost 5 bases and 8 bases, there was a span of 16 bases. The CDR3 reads CASSPWVASDEQFF. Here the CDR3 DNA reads TGTGCCAGCAGCCCGTGGGTAGCTTCAGATGAGCAGTTCTTC.

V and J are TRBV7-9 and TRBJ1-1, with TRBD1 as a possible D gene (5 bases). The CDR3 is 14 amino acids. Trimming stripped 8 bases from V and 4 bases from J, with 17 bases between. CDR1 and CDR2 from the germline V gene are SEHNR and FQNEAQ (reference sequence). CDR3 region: CASFQEGWATEAFF. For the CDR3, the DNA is TGTGCCAGCTTCCAGGAGGGGTGGGCCACTGAAGCTTTCTTT.

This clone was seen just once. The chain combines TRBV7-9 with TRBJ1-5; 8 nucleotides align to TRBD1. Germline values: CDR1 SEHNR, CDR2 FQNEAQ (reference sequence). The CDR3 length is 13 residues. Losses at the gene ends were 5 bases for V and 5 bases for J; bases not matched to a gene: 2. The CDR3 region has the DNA TGTGCCAGCAGCCAGACAGGGGATCAGCCCCAGCATTTT. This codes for CASSQTGDQPQHF.

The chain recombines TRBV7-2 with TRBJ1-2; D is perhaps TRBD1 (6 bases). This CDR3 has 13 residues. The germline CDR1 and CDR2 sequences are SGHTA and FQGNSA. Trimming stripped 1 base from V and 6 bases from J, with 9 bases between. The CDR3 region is CASSLDRADGYTF. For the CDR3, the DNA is TGTGCCAGCAGCTTAGACAGGGCAGATGGCTACACCTTC.

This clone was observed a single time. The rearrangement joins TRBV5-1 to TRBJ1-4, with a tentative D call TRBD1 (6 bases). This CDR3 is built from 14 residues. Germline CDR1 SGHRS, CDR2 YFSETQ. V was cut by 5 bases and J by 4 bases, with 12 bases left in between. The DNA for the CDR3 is TGCGCCAGCAGGACACAGGGCTTTAATGAAAAACTGTTTTTT. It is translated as CASRTQGFNEKLFF.

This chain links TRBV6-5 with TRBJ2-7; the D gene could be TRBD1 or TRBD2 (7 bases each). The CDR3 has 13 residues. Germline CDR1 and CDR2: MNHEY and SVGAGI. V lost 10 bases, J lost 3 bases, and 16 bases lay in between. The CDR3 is CATRGGTLYEQYF. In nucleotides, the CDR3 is TGTGCCACCAGGGGGGGTACCCTCTACGAGCAGTACTTC.